The clone carrying this TCR beta chain was recorded at least ten times. Its antigen is unknown. This record comes from a study of T cells in Graves' hyperthyroidism and ophthalmopathy. Study results and limitations: Among clonotypes expanded in thyroid above 0.001, most were also found in blood.

Researchers took RNA transcripts and amplified the TCR beta CDR3 regions from them. Primed by the HTBI set, a first-round RT-PCR was run on the TCR CDR3. TCRdb ran MiXCR on the multiplex PCR reads and lists one entry per CDR3 protein. Found here are 450,000 to 600,000 distinct CDR3 sequences, just under 20% of them singletons; the top ten hold around 50%. CDR1 and CDR2 (germline): LGHDT, YNNKEL (reference sequence). The CDR3 has 14 residues. Trimming shortened V by 1 base and J by 9 bases, and 13 bases separated the two germline ends. The receptor was derived from a man between 40 and 49 years old with Graves' ophthalmopathy. This chain connects TRBV3-1 to TRBJ2-4; D is possibly TRBD2 (5 bases). Input material: blood. CDR3 in DNA: TGTGCCAGCAGCCAAGCAGGAGGCGCGACCATTCAGTACTTC. The encoded protein is CASSQAGGATIQYF. The entire variable domain, with the rest obtained from reference TRBV3-1 and TRBJ2-4, is as follows: DTAVSQTPKYLVTQMGNDKSIKCEQNLGHDTMYWYKQDSKKFLKIMFSYNNKELIINETVPNRFSPKSPDKAHLNLHINSLELGDSAVYFCASSQAGGATIQYFGAGTRLSVL.